One and the same sample provided the 10 T cell receptor beta chains below, sequenced in a study of cytomegalovirus exposure and HLA in healthy donors. The PCR had 60 Vbeta and 13 Jbeta primers. Generated by immunoSEQ multiplex PCR, the TCRdb table keeps only in-frame clones and is missing some. The sample lists approximately 110,000 clones; around two thirds were seen once. The sequenced sample consisted of PBMCs. The source of these receptors is a man in his forties or fifties in good health and CMV-seropositive.

This clone was counted once. The chain carries TRBV19 and TRBJ2-7, with 7 nucleotides matching TRBD2. Germline V lookup: CDR1 LNHDA, CDR2 SQIVND (reference sequence). V dropped 1 base and J dropped 5; count of bases not matched to a gene: 2. The CDR3 is made up of 13 amino acids. The CDR3 loop is CASSIAGRDEQYF. In nucleotides, the CDR3 is TGTGCCAGTAGTATAGCTGGGAGGGACGAGCAGTACTTC.

This chain joins TRBV19 and TRBJ1-5; a weak D match, TRBD1 (5 bases). Trimming took off 5 bases at V and 3 bases at J, with 14 bases between the two ends. The CDR3 is made up of 15 amino acids. The germline gives CDR1 LNHDA, CDR2 SQIVND (reference sequence). The CDR3 DNA reads as TGTGCCAGTAGTGGGGGGAGGGTGGACAATCAGCCCCAGCATTTT. Protein: CASSGGRVDNQPQHF.

This chain links TRBV7-3 with TRBJ2-5; TRBD2 matches 9 bases. The germline gives CDR1 SGHTA, CDR2 FQGTGA. The CDR3 has 15 amino acids. Unmatched junction bases numbered 5, after V lost 1 base and J lost 5 bases. The DNA of the CDR3 is TGTGCCAGCAGCTTAAGCGGGGGGGCGGGGGAGACCCAGTACTTC. Translation: CASSLSGGAGETQYF.

The rearrangement links TRBV19 to TRBJ2-6; 11 bases agree with TRBD1. V trimming: 1 base; J trimming: 0 bases; junction bases outside the gene matches: 2. CDR1 is LNHDA, CDR2 SQIVND, per germline (reference sequence). CDR3 length equals 18 residues. The CDR3 DNA is TGTGCCAGTAGTATAGGGACAGGGGGCGCCTCTGGGGCCAACGTCCTGACTTTC. Translating it yields CASSIGTGGASGANVLTF.

The gene calls are TRBV6-1 and TRBJ1-1; 8 bases align to TRBD1. The junction had 1 base not matched to a gene; V was cut back by 1 base and J by 0 bases. Germline CDR1 is MNHNS and CDR2 is SASEGT. This CDR3 region has 15 residues. CDR3 sequence reads: CASSEDRGVNTEAFF. For the CDR3, the DNA is TGTGCCAGCAGTGAAGACAGGGGGGTGAACACTGAAGCTTTCTTT.

The J gene is TRBJ1-2, the V gene TRBV19; 7 bases agree with TRBD1. This CDR3 is built from 12 residues. From germline, CDR1 is LNHDA and CDR2 SQIVND (reference sequence). V gave up 7 bases and J gave up 3 bases; unmatched junction bases: 2. CDR3 DNA sequence: TGTGCCAGTATGGGGACAGACTATGGCTACACCTTC. It encodes CASMGTDYGYTF.

This chain joins TRBV7-2 and TRBJ1-1; D is unclear. The CDR3 runs to 13 residues. Germline values: CDR1 SGHTA, CDR2 FQGNSA. Trimming pared 2 bases from V and 0 bases from J, leaving 4 bases between. The CDR3 region is CASSLSVNTEAFF. For the CDR3, the DNA is TGTGCCAGCAGCTTATCAGTGAACACTGAAGCTTTCTTT.

There are many counts of this clone. The chain combines TRBV25-1 with TRBJ2-2, with TRBD2 identical over 8 bases. The CDR3 extends over 16 amino acids. The germline CDR1 and CDR2 sequences are MGHDK and SYGVNS. J gave up 0 bases and V 6 bases, and 6 bases lay outside the gene matches. CDR3 nucleotides: TGTGCCAGCAGCCGCCGGGGGGGCGCGAACACCGGGGAGCTGTTTTTT. Its protein is CASSRRGGANTGELFF. Full variable domain (rest looked up from reference TRBV25-1 and TRBJ2-2): EADIYQTPRYLVIGTGKKITLECSQTMGHDKMYWYQQDPGMELHLIHYSYGVNSTEKGDLSSESTVSRIRTEHFPLTLESARPSHTSQYLCASSRRGGANTGELFFGEGSRLTVL.

About this clone itself: This CDR3 is also generated by other DNA sequences in the sample. The chain employs TRBV25-1 and TRBJ2-1; TRBD1 matches 10 bases. Germline V gives CDR1 MGHDK, CDR2 SYGVNS. Losses at the gene ends were 7 bases for V and 6 bases for J; bases not matched to a gene: 18. This CDR3 contains 18 residues. DNA of the CDR3: TGTGCCAGCACTGGGGGACCCGGGACAGGGGTTTGGGGCAATGAGCAGTTCTTC. Translated, it gives CASTGGPGTGVWGNEQFF. Complete variable domain (other parts from reference TRBV25-1 and TRBJ2-1): EADIYQTPRYLVIGTGKKITLECSQTMGHDKMYWYQQDPGMELHLIHYSYGVNSTEKGDLSSESTVSRIRTEHFPLTLESARPSHTSQYLCASTGGPGTGVWGNEQFFGPGTRLTVL.

A word on this clone: This likely comes from a read error, as the CDR3 has no conserved phenylalanine or tryptophan at its end. The chain has TRBV10-2 and TRBJ1-6; D ambiguous. The germline V and J ends were trimmed by 0 bases and 7 bases, with 13 bases remaining between them. The CDR3 runs to 16 residues. Germline assignment: CDR1 WSHSY and CDR2 SAAADI. CDR3 nucleotides: TGCGCCAGCAGTGAGTCGGGAGGTGTGGGCAATTCACCCCTCCACCTT. Its protein is CASSESGGVGNSPLHL.